These T cell receptor beta chains were read from a single sample in a study of blood T cell repertoires in COVID-19. Profiling relied on immunoSEQ multiplex PCR, and the TCRdb table lists in-frame clones only, not all of them. The profile shows 90,000 to 150,000 clones, approximately 80% of them singletons. The sequencing input was peripheral blood. The origin of the receptors is a man aged 70-80 years with acute or convalescent COVID-19. The CDR3 runs from the conserved cysteine through the conserved F or W. D genes are given only for firm matches. Rows give clone size only sometimes, using once, few, many, or a class for an expanded clone.

CDR3 length: 16; V gene: TRBV6-5; D gene: TRBD1; J gene: TRBJ2-7; clone size: once; CDR3 protein: CASSYTHRGSSYEQYF; CDR3 DNA: TGTGCCAGCAGTTACACCCACAGGGGTTCCAGCTACGAGCAGTACTTC
CDR3 length: 16; V gene: TRBV4-1; D gene: TRBD1; J gene: TRBJ1-5; clone size: -; CDR3 protein: CASSQERQGSNQPQHF; CDR3 DNA: TGCGCCAGCAGCCAAGAGAGACAGGGCTCCAATCAGCCCCAGCATTTT
CDR3 length: 18; V gene: TRBV3-1/TRBV3-2; D gene: -; J gene: TRBJ1-4; clone size: -; CDR3 protein: CASSQGSAKTGTNEKLFF; CDR3 DNA: TGTGCCAGCAGCCAAGGATCGGCCAAAACAGGAACTAATGAAAAACTGTTTTTT
CDR3 length: 15; V gene: TRBV18; D gene: -; J gene: TRBJ2-7; clone size: -; CDR3 protein: CASSLNGQGLDEQYF; CDR3 DNA: TGTGCCAGCTCACTAAACGGCCAGGGTCTCGACGAGCAGTACTTC
CDR3 length: 17; V gene: TRBV5-1; D gene: TRBD1; J gene: TRBJ2-6; clone size: -; CDR3 protein: CASSPGQGFTGANVLTF; CDR3 DNA: TGCGCCAGCAGCCCGGGACAGGGGTTCACGGGGGCCAACGTCCTGACTTTC
CDR3 length: 13; V gene: TRBV28; D gene: TRBD1; J gene: TRBJ2-7; clone size: -; CDR3 protein: CASSQGQSYEQYF; CDR3 DNA: TGTGCCAGCAGCCAGGGACAGTCCTACGAGCAGTACTTC
CDR3 length: 16; V gene: TRBV24-1; D gene: -; J gene: TRBJ2-3; clone size: -; CDR3 protein: CATSDSGTALTDTQYF; CDR3 DNA: TGTGCCACCAGTGATTCGGGGACTGCTCTCACAGATACGCAGTATTTT
CDR3 length: 17; V gene: TRBV4-1; D gene: TRBD2; J gene: TRBJ2-1; clone size: -; CDR3 protein: CASSLRVGTSGYNEQFF; CDR3 DNA: TGCGCCAGCAGCCTTCGCGTAGGGACTAGCGGTTACAATGAGCAGTTCTTC
CDR3 length: 15; V gene: TRBV5-6; D gene: TRBD2; J gene: TRBJ2-2; clone size: -; CDR3 protein: CASSFLGGGTGELFF; CDR3 DNA: TGTGCCAGCAGCTTTTTGGGCGGGGGAACCGGGGAGCTGTTTTTT
CDR3 length: 14; V gene: TRBV7-2; D gene: TRBD1; J gene: TRBJ1-5; clone size: -; CDR3 protein: CASSSTGTSQPQHF; CDR3 DNA: TGTGCCAGCAGCTCGACAGGGACAAGCCAGCCCCAGCATTTT
CDR3 length: 16; V gene: TRBV7-8; D gene: TRBD1; J gene: TRBJ1-2; clone size: -; CDR3 protein: CASSLVEDREVWGYTF; CDR3 DNA: TGTGCCAGCAGCCTAGTTGAGGACAGGGAAGTCTGGGGCTACACCTTC
CDR3 length: 14; V gene: TRBV6-2/TRBV6-3; D gene: -; J gene: TRBJ2-7; clone size: -; CDR3 protein: CASSYGTLSRVQYF; CDR3 DNA: TGTGCCAGCAGTTACGGGACTCTTAGCCGGGTGCAGTACTTC